The clone carrying this T cell receptor (beta chain) was found many times. The data belong to a study of human T cells and chemical hapten exposure. In the library, unique molecular identifiers were attached to individual cDNA molecules. Each CDR3 protein is one row after TCRdb ran MiXCR on the RACE reads. The top ten clones hold about 1.4% of a sample with more than 65,000 distinct CDR3 sequences, 10% of them seen once. Per germline, CDR1 LGHDT and CDR2 YNNKEL (reference sequence). V was clipped by 0 bases and J by 5 bases, with 13 bases between them. CDR3 length: 15 amino acids. The sample's time point: patch test 1, 2 weeks after DPC sensitization. The treatment is: therapeutic diphenylcyclopropenone sensitization with weekly scalp DPC. Staff drew blood before applying each patch test. Non-pregnant alopecia patients aged 18 to 70, suitable for DPC therapy.

This material consisted of whole blood, taken in connection with sensitization to the hapten diphenylcyclopropenone (DPC). The TCR sequence derives from a woman in her fifties or sixties with alopecia areata. Some clones in this sample may be carry-over from other donors' samples. The V gene is TRBV3-1, the J gene TRBJ2-5; D may be TRBD2 (6 bases). The CDR3 here is CASSQDLFGGETQYF. The CDR3 DNA sequence: TGTGCCAGCAGCCAAGATCTCTTTGGGGGGGAGACCCAGTACTTC.